This T cell receptor beta chain was recorded in a study of PD-L1 blockade in urothelial cancer. V lost 2 bases to trimming and J lost 4 bases, with 8 bases between them. The CDR3 runs 13 residues. Germline V lookup: CDR1 SGHTA, CDR2 FQGTGA. The data were produced by immunoSEQ multiplex PCR, yet TCRdb's version contains in-frame clones alone and is incomplete. This sample has 100,000 to 150,000 clones, with approximately 84% found just once. Indicated time point: pretreatment peripheral blood. Patients were diagnosed with urothelial carcinoma, either locally advanced or metastatic. Sequenced here: PBMCs, sampled around atezolizumab (anti-PD-L1) treatment. This rearrangement joins TRBV7-3 to TRBJ1-1; D unresolved. The receptor was derived from a man over 45 with urothelial cancer. For the CDR3, the DNA is TGTGCCAGCAGCTTATTCCCAGGCACTGAAGCTTTCTTT. Its translation: CASSLFPGTEAFF.